This TCR beta chain was sequenced during a study of blood T cell repertoires in COVID-19. Study overall: Sites in the United States, Italy and Spain provided acute and convalescent COVID-19 samples. PBMCs, B-cell-depleted T cells, or T cells were the source of the cDNA or gDNA that made up the material.

In the study's own analysis: Counts of nucleated cells, estimated from reference gene primer amplification, were obtained. Data came from immunoSEQ multiplex PCR; TCRdb stores just in-frame clones and leaves some out. The V and J calls and clone size come from that table; D and trimming were worked out from the DNA. The profile shows 95,000 or so clones, 79% of them singletons. The CDR3 loop spans 15 amino acids. Trimming left V 1 base short and J 0 bases short, with 7 bases between. Looked up from germline, CDR1 is SGHTA and CDR2 is FQGNSA. The sequence was collected from a woman aged 80 or over with active or convalescent COVID-19. The sequencing sample was made of peripheral blood. The chain is built from TRBV7-2 and TRBJ1-5; D not certain. CDR3 sequence: CASSLVSFSNQPQHF. The CDR3 nucleotides are TGTGCCAGCAGCTTAGTCAGTTTTAGCAATCAGCCCCAGCATTTT.